These 26 T cell receptor beta chains were sequenced from one sample in a study of T cell clones after liver transplantation (dated by TCRdb to between 2019 and 2020). The library was produced with the immunoSEQ multiplex PCR assay. TCRdb provides this immuneACCESS table in a form limited to in-frame rearrangements. Some clones are lacking; in checked studies, under half of them reflect an unresolved V gene, and why the rest are absent is not known. This sample gives tens of thousands of clones in total; about 91% of them show up just once. Of the sample, approximately 0.92% is held by the ten largest clones. The material sequenced was CD4+ T cells from blood, taken roughly 25 months after liver transplant. The receptors here all came from a human patient who received a liver transplant. After a transplant, certain T cells may trace back to the graft donor.

For the CDR3, the DNA is TGTGCCAGCAGTCAGGATCGCAATCAGCCCCAGCATTTT. It translates to CASSQDRNQPQHF. The chain uses TRBV6-1 and TRBJ1-5, with no clear D. Germline values: CDR1 MNHNS, CDR2 SASEGT. This CDR3 has 13 residues. Deletions cut 5 bases from V and 2 bases from J, with 7 bases between.

This clone has only a few counts. The chain employs TRBV5-4 and TRBJ2-1; 11 nucleotides line up with TRBD2. The CDR3 has 15 amino acids. The junction had 8 bases not matched to a gene; V was cut back by 3 bases and J by 9 bases. Germline CDR1 SGHNT, CDR2 YYREEE (reference sequence). The CDR3 bases are TGTGCCAGCAGCTCCCGTATAGCGGGAGGGACTGAGCAGTTCTTC. Translation gives CASSSRIAGGTEQFF.

On this clone: Other DNA sequences in this sample translate to the same CDR3. CDR3 residues: CASSVGSDSYEQYF. CDR3 nucleotides: TGTGCCAGCAGCGTGGGATCAGATTCCTACGAGCAGTACTTC. The rearrangement links TRBV9 to TRBJ2-7, with D uncertain. Germline V gene sequence: CDR1 SGDLS, CDR2 YYNGEE. The germline V and J ends were trimmed by 2 bases and 1 base, with 10 bases remaining between them. The CDR3 is made up of 14 amino acids.

This clone was detected only once. This chain links TRBV5-1 with TRBJ2-7, with no clear D. The CDR3 totals 14 residues. Deletions cut 1 base from V and 6 bases from J, with 14 bases between. Germline CDR1 reads SGHRS; CDR2 reads YFSETQ. This CDR3 is CASSLYGQLGEQYF. CDR3 coding DNA: TGCGCCAGCAGCTTGTATGGGCAGCTTGGCGAGCAGTACTTC.

The rearrangement joins TRBV19 to TRBJ2-7; 7 bases align to TRBD2. Germline lookup yields CDR1 LNHDA and CDR2 SQIVND (reference sequence). The CDR3 sequence is 15 residues long. Unmatched junction bases numbered 4, after V lost 2 bases and J lost 0 bases. The DNA for the CDR3 is TGTGCCAGTAGTATAATGGCTAGCGGCTCCTACGAGCAGTACTTC. Translating gives CASSIMASGSYEQYF.

V gene TRBV7-6 combines with J gene TRBJ2-1; D uncertain. Trimming took off 5 bases at V and 5 bases at J, with 13 bases between the two ends. CDR1 and CDR2 (germline): SGHVS, FNYEAQ. The CDR3 is 14 residues long. The CDR3 here is CASSPRGQDNEQFF. CDR3 nucleotide sequence: TGTGCCAGCAGCCCCCGTGGGCAAGACAATGAGCAGTTCTTC.

This chain links TRBV7-2 with TRBJ2-3; D possibly corresponds to TRBD1 (5 bases). This CDR3 is built from 19 residues. Germline V CDR1 and CDR2: SGHTA, FQGNSA. Trimming took off 3 bases at V and 1 base at J, with 23 bases between the two ends. The CDR3 sequence is CASSFRPLGQGTGTDTQYF. The CDR3 DNA sequence: TGTGCCAGCAGCTTTCGTCCCTTGGGTCAGGGAACTGGCACAGATACGCAGTATTTT.

This clone was recorded once. V usage is TRBV12-5 and J usage is TRBJ1-1, with 9 nucleotides matching TRBD1. The V gene's germline CDR1 is LGHNT and CDR2 FRNRAP. Losses at the gene ends were 3 bases for V and 0 bases for J; bases not matched to a gene: 14. The CDR3 is made up of 19 amino acids. The CDR3 coding sequence is TGTGCTAGTGGTTTCTATTCTCCGGGACAGGGAACCTTGAACACTGAAGCTTTCTTT. Its protein is CASGFYSPGQGTLNTEAFF. Based on the CDR3 plus reference TRBV12-5 and TRBJ1-1, the full variable domain is DARVTQTPRHKVTEMGQEVTMRCQPILGHNTVFWYRQTMMQGLELLAYFRNRAPLDDSGMPKDRFSAEMPDATLATLKIQPSEPRDSAVYFCASGFYSPGQGTLNTEAFFGQGTRLTVV.

The chain employs TRBV5-4 and TRBJ2-1; 8 positions match TRBD1. Losses at the gene ends were 3 bases for V and 1 base for J; bases not matched to a gene: 3. CDR3 length: 15 amino acids. Germline CDR1 and CDR2: SGHNT and YYREEE (reference sequence). Here the CDR3 reads CASSSRGLSYNEQFF. CDR3 in DNA: TGTGCCAGCAGCTCCAGGGGGCTTTCCTACAATGAGCAGTTCTTC.

V is TRBV2 and J is TRBJ2-1, with D unresolved. The CDR3 covers 13 residues. Germline V CDR1 and CDR2: SNHLY, FYNNEI. The V end was cut by 4 bases, the J end by 9 bases, with 13 bases between. The CDR3 region has the DNA TGTGCCAGCAGTGCGGTCGGCGAAGGTGAGCAGTTCTTC. Protein product: CASSAVGEGEQFF.

The chain employs TRBV6-1 and TRBJ1-5; 8 bases are a match to TRBD1. The CDR3 covers 14 residues. Germline V gene data show CDR1 as MNHNS and CDR2 as SASEGT. V lost 6 bases, J lost 2 bases, and 3 bases stayed unmatched. The CDR3 sequence: CASSVGQGNQPQHF. The DNA of the CDR3 is TGTGCCAGCAGCGTGGGACAGGGCAATCAGCCCCAGCATTTT.

This chain connects TRBV2 to TRBJ1-6, with a possible D match to TRBD1 (5 bases). The CDR3 length is 13 residues. CDR1 and CDR2 from the germline V gene are SNHLY and FYNNEI. The germline V and J ends were trimmed by 11 bases and 5 bases, with 13 bases remaining between them. CDR3: CAGQRGDNSPLHF. CDR3 in DNA: TGTGCCGGGCAACGGGGGGATAATTCACCCCTCCACTTT. Full variable domain (rest looked up from reference TRBV2 and TRBJ1-6): EPEVTQTPSHQVTQMGQEVILRCVPISNHLYFYWYRQILGQKVEFLVSFYNNEISEKSEIFDDQFSVERPDGSNFTLKIRSTKLEDSAMYFCAGQRGDNSPLHFGNGTRLTVT.

V is TRBV30 and J is TRBJ2-5; D unresolved. The CDR3 loop spans 14 amino acids. Germline assignment: CDR1 GTSNPN and CDR2 SVGIG (reference sequence). V lost 0 bases to trimming and J lost 2 bases, with 10 bases between them. This CDR3 is CAWSVLGPQETQYF. CDR3 nucleotide sequence: TGTGCCTGGAGTGTCTTGGGTCCACAAGAGACCCAGTACTTC.

The chain has TRBV5-6 and TRBJ2-1; 10 bases line up with TRBD1. CDR1 and CDR2 from the germline V gene are SGHDT and YYEEEE. This CDR3 region has 17 residues. V was pared by 4 bases and J by 3 bases, with 10 bases of the junction left unmatched. The CDR3: CASSAPPRDRGYNEQFF. The CDR3 nucleotides read TGTGCCAGCAGCGCCCCCCCCCGGGACAGGGGCTACAATGAGCAGTTCTTC.

This clone has only one observation. The rearrangement uses TRBV18 and TRBJ2-7; D is uncertain. The CDR3 length is 12 residues. CDR1 KGHSH and CDR2 LQKENI come from the germline V gene. V was trimmed by 3 bases and J by 3 bases, leaving 6 bases between them. The CDR3: CASSPQRYEQYF. Written as DNA, the CDR3 is TGTGCCAGCTCACCTCAGCGCTACGAGCAGTACTTC.

The rearrangement links TRBV7-3 to TRBJ1-2; no clear D. The germline V gene encodes CDR1 SGHTA and CDR2 FQGTGA. This CDR3 is built from 15 residues. Between the trimmed V and J ends, which lost 1 base and 6 bases, there was a span of 15 bases. The CDR3 reads CASSLSVGRLDGYTF. CDR3 in DNA: TGTGCCAGCAGCTTAAGTGTGGGGAGATTAGATGGCTACACCTTC.

The chain couples TRBV11-2 to TRBJ2-7; 10 bases fit TRBD1. This CDR3 is 15 amino acids long. Trimming cost V 3 bases and J 3 bases; bases outside gene matches: 5. The V gene's germline CDR1 is SGHAT and CDR2 FQNNGV. CDR3 protein: CASSLTDRGNYEQYF. The CDR3 bases are TGTGCCAGCAGCTTGACGGACAGGGGGAACTACGAGCAGTACTTC.

V is TRBV9 and J is TRBJ2-3, with TRBD1 matching over 9 bases. V dropped 2 bases and J dropped 3; count of bases not matched to a gene: 7. Germline V CDR1 and CDR2: SGDLS, YYNGEE. The CDR3 spans 16 residues. For the CDR3, the DNA is TGTGCCAGCAGCGTGACACAGGGGGCTGATACAGATACGCAGTATTTT. It codes for CASSVTQGADTDTQYF.

This chain joins TRBV5-6 and TRBJ2-1; TRBD2 agrees at 13 bases. V lost 3 bases and J lost 2; bases outside the gene matches: 5. CDR3 length: 17 amino acids. CDR1 and CDR2 from the germline V gene are SGHDT and YYEEEE. The CDR3 is CASSSGLAGATYNEQFF. DNA of the CDR3: TGTGCCAGCAGCTCAGGACTAGCGGGAGCAACCTACAATGAGCAGTTCTTC.

On this clone itself: This sample also contains other DNA sequences that code for the same CDR3. The V call is TRBV6-5, the J call TRBJ2-7, with 7 positions matching TRBD1. The CDR3 loop spans 13 amino acids. Germline trimming cut 5 bases from V and 2 bases from J; bases unmatched to any gene: 3. Germline CDR1 is MNHEY and CDR2 is SVGAGI. The CDR3 is CASSQTGTYEQYF. Here the CDR3 DNA reads TGTGCCAGCAGTCAGACAGGGACCTACGAGCAGTACTTC.

This chain uses TRBV2 with TRBJ2-5; D is unresolved. Germline assignment: CDR1 SNHLY and CDR2 FYNNEI. V shed 6 bases and J shed 3 bases, with 5 bases lying between them. This CDR3 region has 11 residues. In nucleotides, the CDR3 is TGTGCCAGCAGCTTAAAAGAGACCCAGTACTTC. It is translated as CASSLKETQYF.

The genes are TRBV11-3 and TRBJ2-7; perhaps TRBD2 as D (7 bases). The germline V and J ends were trimmed by 6 bases and 3 bases, with 15 bases remaining between them. Germline V gene lookup returns CDR1 SGHNT and CDR2 YENEEA. The CDR3 has 14 residues. CDR3 residues: CASSSPGGLYEQYF. CDR3 nucleotides: TGTGCCAGCAGTTCCCCGGGGGGCCTCTACGAGCAGTACTTC. The full variable domain, in which reference TRBV11-3 and TRBJ2-7 provide the parts outside the CDR3, is EAGVVQSPRYKIIEKKQPVAFWCNPISGHNTLYWYLQNLGQGPELLIRYENEEAVDDSQLPKDRFSAERLKGVDSTLKIQPAELGDSAVYLCASSSPGGLYEQYFGPGTRLTVT.

This sequence joins TRBV7-9 and TRBJ1-6, with D possibly being TRBD1 (6 bases). The CDR3 has 15 residues. Trimming cost V 5 bases and J 4 bases, with 12 bases left between them. From germline, CDR1 is SEHNR and CDR2 FQNEAQ (reference sequence). The chain's CDR3 is CASSISDRYNSPLHF. CDR3 coding DNA: TGTGCCAGCAGCATTTCGGACAGATATAATTCACCCCTCCACTTT.

The chain recombines TRBV4-1 with TRBJ2-6; TRBD1 matches 7 bases. CDR1 and CDR2 (germline): MGHRA, YSYEKL. The CDR3 consists of 20 residues. Trimming took 4 bases from V and 0 from J; bases not matched to a gene: 15. The CDR3 bases are TGCGCCAGCAGCCCAGCACAGGGGCGCGCAACCCCCTCTGGGGCCAACGTCCTGACTTTC. It codes for CASSPAQGRATPSGANVLTF.

This clone was observed once. The chain links TRBV29-1 to TRBJ1-2, with 9 bases fitting TRBD1. Unmatched junction bases numbered 4, after V lost 5 bases and J lost 3 bases. CDR1 SQVTM and CDR2 ANQGSEA come from the germline V gene. This CDR3 contains 13 residues. The CDR3 DNA follows: TGCAGCGTTCGGACAGGGGTGGACTATGGCTACACCTTC. Translation gives CSVRTGVDYGYTF.

This clone was seen a handful of times. The chain has TRBV5-1 and TRBJ2-7, with TRBD1 matching over 10 bases. The CDR3 contains 15 residues. Germline lookup yields CDR1 SGHRS and CDR2 YFSETQ. V was pared by 3 bases and J by 0 bases, with 3 bases of the junction left unmatched. The CDR3 spells CASSSGTGVSYEQYF. The CDR3 DNA reads as TGCGCCAGCAGCTCCGGGACAGGGGTCTCCTACGAGCAGTACTTC.